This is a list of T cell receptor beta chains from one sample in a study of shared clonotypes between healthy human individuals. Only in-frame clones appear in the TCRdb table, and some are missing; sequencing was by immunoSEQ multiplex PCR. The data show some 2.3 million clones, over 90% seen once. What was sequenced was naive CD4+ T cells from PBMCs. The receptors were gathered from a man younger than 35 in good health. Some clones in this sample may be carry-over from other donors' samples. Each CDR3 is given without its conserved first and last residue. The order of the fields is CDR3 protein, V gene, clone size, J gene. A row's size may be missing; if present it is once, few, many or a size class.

ASSPGHGEDTQY | TRBV5-8 | NA | TRBJ2-3
ASSVAGLNEQF | TRBV9 | NA | TRBJ2-1
ASSVAEGDGNTIY | TRBV9 | NA | TRBJ1-3
ASISRDSRSDEQF | TRBV6-5 | NA | TRBJ2-1
ASSKGSGTSGGEQF | TRBV5-4 | NA | TRBJ2-1
ASSLRGGNTGELF | TRBV27 | NA | TRBJ2-2
ASTWERVSEQY | TRBV2 | once | TRBJ2-7
ASSDPGLNNEQF | TRBV10-2 | NA | TRBJ2-1
ASSLVGGDEQF | TRBV5-1 | once | TRBJ2-1
ASSWLGETQY | TRBV10-2 | NA | TRBJ2-5
AISGIDSLYEQY | TRBV10-3 | once | TRBJ2-7
ASSLDRLETQY | TRBV18 | NA | TRBJ2-5
SVGTFVEAF | TRBV29-1 | NA | TRBJ1-1
SVDIAYGYT | TRBV29-1 | NA | TRBJ1-2
ASSTPDSYGYT | TRBV25-1 | NA | TRBJ1-2
ATSWGQGGSRSPLH | TRBV15 | NA | TRBJ1-6
ASSSATEQY | TRBV7-9 | NA | TRBJ2-7
ATSAYNEQF | TRBV15 | NA | TRBJ2-1
ASSVGSSGFTYEQY | TRBV6-1 | NA | TRBJ2-7
ASSQWRNTEAF | TRBV14 | NA | TRBJ1-1